These 25 T cell receptor beta chains were all obtained from the same sample, sequenced in a study of blood T cell repertoires in COVID-19. Produced via immunoSEQ multiplex PCR; TCRdb's table is partial and in-frame only. The profile shows over 130,000 clones, about 88% of them singletons. The sample taken for sequencing was peripheral blood. These receptors were collected from a human donor with COVID-19, enrolled during active disease. The donor label of this sample is uncertain.

The chain combines TRBV19 with TRBJ1-4; D gene uncertain. Germline V lookup: CDR1 LNHDA, CDR2 SQIVND (reference sequence). The CDR3 is 14 amino acids. V was cut by 3 bases and J by 8 bases, with 13 bases left in between. The chain's CDR3 is CASSIGRSSEKLFF. DNA of the CDR3: TGTGCCAGTAGTATTGGGAGAAGCTCAGAAAAACTGTTTTTT. The whole variable domain, remainder taken from reference TRBV19 and TRBJ1-4, is DGGITQSPKYLFRKEGQNVTLSCEQNLNHDAMYWYRQDPGQGLRLIYYSQIVNDFQKGDIAEGYSVSREKKESFPLTVTSAQKNPTAFYLCASSIGRSSEKLFFGSGTQLSVL.

The V call is TRBV5-1, the J call TRBJ2-7; weak D call: TRBD1 (5 bases). This CDR3 spans 14 amino acids. Germline CDR1 SGHRS, CDR2 YFSETQ. The V end was cut by 0 bases, the J end by 3 bases, with 10 bases between. The CDR3 sequence is CASSLEGVGYEQYF. DNA of the CDR3: TGCGCCAGCAGCTTGGAAGGGGTGGGCTACGAGCAGTACTTC.

CDR3 sequence (DNA): TGTGCCAGCTCACCACCGGAGGCAGGCTCATACGAGCAGTACTTC. Amino acid sequence: CASSPPEAGSYEQYF. V usage is TRBV18 and J usage is TRBJ2-7; tentatively, D is TRBD2 (5 bases). Germline V lookup: CDR1 KGHSH, CDR2 LQKENI. The CDR3 has 15 amino acids. Trimming cost V 0 bases and J 4 bases, with 13 bases left between them.

J is TRBJ2-7 and V is TRBV11-2; D is unresolved. V lost 4 bases to trimming and J lost 2 bases, with 9 bases between them. The CDR3 consists of 13 residues. The germline V gene encodes CDR1 SGHAT and CDR2 FQNNGV. The chain's CDR3 is CASSSPGPYEQYF. DNA of the CDR3: TGTGCCAGCAGCTCCCCTGGCCCCTACGAGCAGTACTTC.

The rearrangement uses TRBV2 and TRBJ2-7; tentative D call: TRBD1 (6 bases). Trimming left V 6 bases short and J 7 bases short, with 19 bases between. The CDR3 covers 14 residues. The germline V gene encodes CDR1 SNHLY and CDR2 FYNNEI. The CDR3 nucleotides are TGTGCCAGCAGGGGGACACTAACCTCTTCGGAGCAGTACTTC. Protein: CASRGTLTSSEQYF.

The gene calls are TRBV19 and TRBJ2-7; D perhaps matches TRBD2 (5 bases). Germline V lookup: CDR1 LNHDA, CDR2 SQIVND (reference sequence). V was pared by 0 bases and J by 4 bases, with 13 bases between. CDR3 size: 15 residues. The CDR3 nucleotides read TGTGCCAGTAGTATAGATGCATCTCGGGGATACGAGCAGTACTTC. Its translation: CASSIDASRGYEQYF.

The CDR3 DNA is TGCGCCAGCAGCTTGGAAACTGGCAGGGGAGATGGCTACACCTTC. Amino acid sequence: CASSLETGRGDGYTF. This chain joins TRBV5-1 and TRBJ1-2; tentatively, D is TRBD1 (6 bases). Trimming pared 0 bases from V and 6 bases from J, leaving 15 bases between. Germline V CDR1 and CDR2: SGHRS, YFSETQ. There are 15 residues in the CDR3.

For this clone: At one end, the junction sequence differs from germline, possibly due to a read error. The chain has TRBV13 and TRBJ1-1; perhaps TRBD1 as D (5 bases). Germline V lookup: CDR1 PRHDT, CDR2 FYEKMQ (reference sequence). The CDR3 covers 15 residues. The CDR3 nucleotides are TGCGCCCCCAGCTCCGGGGGACCGGGGGGGACTGAAGCTTTCTTT. It encodes CAPSSGGPGGTEAFF.

The CDR3: CSAFGEGYWHF. Written as DNA, the CDR3 is TGCAGTGCTTTCGGGGAGGGTTATTGGCACTTT. V gene TRBV20-1 combines with J gene TRBJ1-6; D remains unclear. Germline V lookup: CDR1 DFQATT, CDR2 SNEGSKA (reference sequence). The V and J ends lost 5 bases and 19 bases respectively, with 18 bases between them. This CDR3 spans 11 amino acids.

The rearrangement links TRBV10-3 to TRBJ2-3, with 7 nucleotides matching TRBD2. Germline V CDR1 and CDR2: ENHRY, SYGVKD. The J segment lost 5 bases and the V segment lost 0 bases, leaving 8 bases of the junction unmatched. The CDR3 covers 16 residues. In nucleotides, the CDR3 is TGTGCCATCAGTGAGTCTGCTAGCGGTAATAAAGATACGCAGTATTTT. Protein: CAISESASGNKDTQYF.

The chain couples TRBV5-1 to TRBJ2-3; TRBD1 aligns across 7 bases. This CDR3 spans 18 amino acids. The germline CDR1 and CDR2 sequences are SGHRS and YFSETQ. Trimming cost V 4 bases and J 6 bases; bases outside gene matches: 20. The CDR3 is CASSAVRGTDAWLDTQYF. CDR3 nucleotide sequence: TGCGCCAGCAGCGCCGTCCGAGGGACAGACGCCTGGTTGGATACGCAGTATTTT. Drawing the rest from reference TRBV5-1 and TRBJ2-3, the complete variable domain is KAGVTQTPRYLIKTRGQQVTLSCSPISGHRSVSWYQQTPGQGLQFLFEYFSETQRNKGNFPGRFSGRQFSNSRSEMNVSTLELGDSALYLCASSAVRGTDAWLDTQYFGPGTRLTVL.

The gene calls are TRBV19 and TRBJ2-5; 8 bases agree with TRBD1. Germline V gene data show CDR1 as LNHDA and CDR2 as SQIVND (reference sequence). J gave up 6 bases and V 6 bases, and 6 bases lay outside the gene matches. CDR3 length equals 13 residues. Here the CDR3 DNA reads TGTGCCAGTAGCCAAACAGGGGGACAGACCCAGTACTTC. Its protein is CASSQTGGQTQYF.

This clone was seen a few times. This chain links TRBV24-1 with TRBJ2-5, with D possibly being TRBD1 (6 bases). The CDR3 has 16 residues. Trimming left V 3 bases short and J 5 bases short, with 18 bases between. CDR1 and CDR2 (germline): KGHDR, SFDVKD. The CDR3 is CATSDRPLGAQETQYF. For the CDR3, the DNA is TGTGCCACCAGTGATCGCCCCCTGGGGGCCCAGGAGACCCAGTACTTC.

The chain is built from TRBV29-1 and TRBJ2-7; perhaps TRBD1 as D (5 bases). Trimming took off 7 bases at V and 0 bases at J, with 13 bases between the two ends. The CDR3 sequence is 13 residues long. CDR1 SQVTM and CDR2 ANQGSEA come from the germline V gene. CDR3 loop: CSALTATSYEQYF. For the CDR3, the DNA is TGCAGCGCCTTGACAGCTACCTCCTACGAGCAGTACTTC.

This chain links TRBV27 with TRBJ2-5, with 10 nucleotides matching TRBD1. Germline V gene lookup returns CDR1 MNHEY and CDR2 SMNVEV (reference sequence). The CDR3 is made up of 15 amino acids. With V trimmed by 6 bases and J by 4 bases, 8 bases remained unmatched. The CDR3 reads CASRQLGQGTETQYF. CDR3 nucleotides: TGTGCCAGCAGGCAGTTGGGACAGGGGACAGAGACCCAGTACTTC.

At least ten counts were recorded for this clone. This chain connects TRBV9 to TRBJ1-5; tentative D call: TRBD1 (5 bases). The germline V and J ends were trimmed by 0 bases and 0 bases, with 7 bases remaining between them. Germline CDR1 and CDR2: SGDLS and YYNGEE. The CDR3 is 15 amino acids. This CDR3 is CASSVGGVSNQPQHF. In DNA, the CDR3 is TGTGCCAGCAGCGTAGGGGGGGTTAGCAATCAGCCCCAGCATTTT.

The chain has TRBV7-9 and TRBJ2-1; 12 bases line up with TRBD2. The CDR3 spans 18 residues. The germline V gene encodes CDR1 SEHNR and CDR2 FQNEAQ (reference sequence). V lost 1 base to trimming and J lost 0 bases; unmatched junction nucleotides: 4. CDR3 loop: CASSLGLAGASSYNEQFF. CDR3 nucleotide sequence: TGTGCCAGCAGCTTAGGACTAGCGGGGGCCAGCTCCTACAATGAGCAGTTCTTC.

This clone has just one count. This rearrangement joins TRBV19 to TRBJ2-7, with TRBD1 identical over 7 bases. The V gene end was trimmed by 4 bases and the J gene end by 4 bases; junction bases not matched to a gene: 4. Germline lookup yields CDR1 LNHDA and CDR2 SQIVND (reference sequence). The CDR3 loop spans 13 amino acids. CDR3 nucleotides: TGTGCCAGTAGTAGGGACAGCGTATACGAGCAGTACTTC. This sequence encodes CASSRDSVYEQYF.

This chain uses TRBV3-1 (or the pseudogene TRBV3-2) with TRBJ2-6; D is undetermined. The CDR3 has 14 residues. Germline CDR1 reads LGHDT; CDR2 reads YNNKEL (reference sequence). V lost 8 bases and J lost 0, with 8 bases in between. The CDR3 DNA reads as TGTGCCAGCCGGGTTAGCTCTGGGGCCAACGTCCTGACTTTC. Encoded protein: CASRVSSGANVLTF.

V and J are TRBV6-5 and TRBJ1-5; D may be TRBD1 (5 bases). Germline loops: CDR1 MNHEY, CDR2 SVGAGI. V shed 0 bases and J shed 6 bases, with 12 bases lying between them. The CDR3 runs 15 residues. DNA for the CDR3: TGTGCCAGCAGTTACTCGCGGCAGGGAGGTCAGCCCCAGCATTTT. Amino acid sequence: CASSYSRQGGQPQHF.

J is TRBJ1-6 and V is TRBV7-9; 7 nucleotides match TRBD1. The CDR3 extends over 13 amino acids. Germline assignment: CDR1 SEHNR and CDR2 FQNEAQ (reference sequence). V lost 4 bases, J lost 17 bases, and 11 bases stayed unmatched. CDR3 region: CASSSEVTGPIHF. CDR3 in DNA: TGTGCCAGCAGCTCCGAGGTGACAGGGCCGATCCACTTT.

The chain combines TRBV7-9 with TRBJ2-5, with D maybe TRBD1 (5 bases). Germline V lookup: CDR1 SEHNR, CDR2 FQNEAQ (reference sequence). This CDR3 spans 15 amino acids. The V end was cut by 5 bases, the J end by 3 bases, with 16 bases between. The CDR3 protein is CASSTLGLSEETQYF. CDR3 coding DNA: TGTGCCAGCAGCACCCTGGGGCTCTCGGAAGAGACCCAGTACTTC.

The V call is TRBV5-5, the J call TRBJ2-3; 9 nucleotides line up with TRBD1. The CDR3 consists of 15 residues. With V trimmed by 5 bases and J by 1 base, 5 bases remained unmatched. Germline loops: CDR1 SGHKS, CDR2 YYEKEE (reference sequence). CDR3 region: CASSSNRGRTDTQYF. The CDR3 nucleotides read TGTGCCAGCAGTTCTAACAGGGGGCGCACAGATACGCAGTATTTT.

The rearrangement links TRBV6-5 to TRBJ2-2, with 11 nucleotides matching TRBD1. Germline-derived CDR1 and CDR2 are MNHEY and SVGAGI. V was clipped by 6 bases and J by 7 bases; unmatched bases: 4. The length of the CDR3 is 14 residues. The CDR3: CASRDRGRGGELFF. The CDR3, as DNA: TGTGCCAGCAGGGACAGGGGGCGCGGCGGGGAGCTGTTTTTT.

This clone was counted a few times. The V call is TRBV5-1, the J call TRBJ1-4; D may be TRBD1 (6 bases). Germline-derived CDR1 and CDR2 are SGHRS and YFSETQ. This CDR3 spans 14 amino acids. V shed 4 bases and J shed 5 bases, with 12 bases lying between them. In nucleotides, the CDR3 is TGCGCCAGCAGCCACCCGGGACAAAATGAAAAACTGTTTTTT. Translated, it gives CASSHPGQNEKLFF.